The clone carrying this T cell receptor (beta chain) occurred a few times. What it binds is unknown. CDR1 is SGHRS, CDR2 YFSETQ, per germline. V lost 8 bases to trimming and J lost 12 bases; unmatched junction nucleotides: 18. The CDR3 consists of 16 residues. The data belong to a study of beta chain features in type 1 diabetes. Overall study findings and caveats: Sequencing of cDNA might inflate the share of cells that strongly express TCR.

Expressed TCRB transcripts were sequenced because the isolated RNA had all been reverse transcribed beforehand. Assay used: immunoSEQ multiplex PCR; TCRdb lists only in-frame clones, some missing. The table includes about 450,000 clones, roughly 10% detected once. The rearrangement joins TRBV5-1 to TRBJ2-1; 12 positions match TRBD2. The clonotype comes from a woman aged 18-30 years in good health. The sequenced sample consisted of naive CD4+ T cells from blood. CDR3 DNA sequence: TGCGCCAGTACCCCTCGCAGTCTAGCGGGGGGGTATGGGCAGTTCTTC. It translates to CASTPRSLAGGYGQFF.